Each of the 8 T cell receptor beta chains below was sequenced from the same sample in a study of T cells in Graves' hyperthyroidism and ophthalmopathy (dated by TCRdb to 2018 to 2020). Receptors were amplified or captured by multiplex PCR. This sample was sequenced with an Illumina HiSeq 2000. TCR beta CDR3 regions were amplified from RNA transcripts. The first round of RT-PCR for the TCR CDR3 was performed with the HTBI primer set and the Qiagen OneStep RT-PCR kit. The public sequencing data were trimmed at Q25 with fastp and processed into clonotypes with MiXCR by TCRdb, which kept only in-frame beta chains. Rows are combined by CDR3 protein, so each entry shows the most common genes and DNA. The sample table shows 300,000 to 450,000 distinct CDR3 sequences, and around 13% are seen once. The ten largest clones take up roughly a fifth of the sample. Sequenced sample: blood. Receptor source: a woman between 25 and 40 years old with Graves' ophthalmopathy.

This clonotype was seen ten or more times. The CDR3 bases are TGTGCCAGCAGTGAATATACGGATGAGCAGTTCTTC. Translation: CASSEYTDEQFF. The chain employs TRBV25-1 and TRBJ2-1; D unclear. The CDR3 has 12 amino acids. Germline V gene data show CDR1 as MGHDK and CDR2 as SYGVNS. V lost 0 bases to trimming and J lost 8 bases, with 5 bases between them.

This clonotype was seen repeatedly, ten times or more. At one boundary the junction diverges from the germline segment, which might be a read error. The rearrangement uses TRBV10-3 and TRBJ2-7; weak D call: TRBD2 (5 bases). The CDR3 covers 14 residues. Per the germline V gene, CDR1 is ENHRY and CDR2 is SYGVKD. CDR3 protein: CAISQSLASNEQYF. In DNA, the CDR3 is TGTGCCATCAGTCAATCCCTAGCCTCCAACGAGCAGTACTTC.

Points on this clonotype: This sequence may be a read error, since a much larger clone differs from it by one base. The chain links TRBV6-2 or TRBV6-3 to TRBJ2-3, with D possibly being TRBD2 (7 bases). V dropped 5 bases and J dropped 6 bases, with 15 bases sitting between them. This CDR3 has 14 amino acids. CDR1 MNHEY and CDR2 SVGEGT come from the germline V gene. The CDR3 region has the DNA TGTGCCAGCAGTGGTGGGGGGGCGCGTGATACGCAGTATTTT. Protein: CASSGGGARDTQYF.

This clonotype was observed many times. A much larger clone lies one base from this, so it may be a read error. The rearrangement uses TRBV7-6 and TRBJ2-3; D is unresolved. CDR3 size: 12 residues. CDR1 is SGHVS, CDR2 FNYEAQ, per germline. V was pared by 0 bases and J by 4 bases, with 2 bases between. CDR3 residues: CASSLAADTQYF. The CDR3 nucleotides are TGTGCCAGCAGCTTAGCGGCAGATACGCAGTATTTT.

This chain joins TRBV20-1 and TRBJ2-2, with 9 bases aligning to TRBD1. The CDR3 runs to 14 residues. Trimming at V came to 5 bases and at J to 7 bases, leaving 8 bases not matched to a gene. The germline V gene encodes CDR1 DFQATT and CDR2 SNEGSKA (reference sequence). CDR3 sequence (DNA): TGCAGTGCTTTTACAGGGGGCCCGGGCGGGGAGCTGTTTTTT. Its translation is CSAFTGGPGGELFF.

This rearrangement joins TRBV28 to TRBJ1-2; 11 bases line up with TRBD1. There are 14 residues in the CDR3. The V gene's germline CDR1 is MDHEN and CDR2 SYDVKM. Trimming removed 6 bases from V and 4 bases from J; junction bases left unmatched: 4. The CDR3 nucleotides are TGTGCCAGCAGACGGGGGACAGGGGGCTATGGCTACACCTTC. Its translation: CASRRGTGGYGYTF.

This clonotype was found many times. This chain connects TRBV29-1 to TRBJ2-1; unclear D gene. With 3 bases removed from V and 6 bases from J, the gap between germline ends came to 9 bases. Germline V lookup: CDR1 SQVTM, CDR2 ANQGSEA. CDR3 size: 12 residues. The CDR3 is CSVEGRFNEQFF. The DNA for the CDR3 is TGCAGCGTTGAGGGCAGATTCAATGAGCAGTTCTTC.

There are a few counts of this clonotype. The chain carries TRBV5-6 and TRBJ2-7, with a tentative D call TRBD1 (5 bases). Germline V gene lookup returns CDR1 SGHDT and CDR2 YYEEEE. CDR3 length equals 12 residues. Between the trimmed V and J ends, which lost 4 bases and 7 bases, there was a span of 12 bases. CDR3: CASSAQVLEQYF. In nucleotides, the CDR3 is TGTGCCAGCAGCGCACAGGTCTTGGAGCAGTACTTC.